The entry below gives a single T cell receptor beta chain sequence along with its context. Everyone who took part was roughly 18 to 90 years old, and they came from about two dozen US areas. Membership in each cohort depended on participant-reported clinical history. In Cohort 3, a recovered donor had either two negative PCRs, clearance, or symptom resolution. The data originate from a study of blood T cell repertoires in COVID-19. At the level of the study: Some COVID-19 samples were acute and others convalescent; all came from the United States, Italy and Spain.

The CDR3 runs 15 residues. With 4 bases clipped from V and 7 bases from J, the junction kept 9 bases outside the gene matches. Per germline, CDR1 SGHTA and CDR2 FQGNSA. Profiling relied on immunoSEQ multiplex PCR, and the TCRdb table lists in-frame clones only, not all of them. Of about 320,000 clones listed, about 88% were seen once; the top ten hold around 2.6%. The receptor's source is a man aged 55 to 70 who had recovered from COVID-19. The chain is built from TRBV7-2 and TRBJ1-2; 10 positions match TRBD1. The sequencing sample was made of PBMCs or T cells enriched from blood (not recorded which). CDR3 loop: CASSSRQGAAGGYTF. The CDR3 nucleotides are TGTGCCAGCAGCTCCAGACAGGGGGCGGCGGGTGGCTACACCTTC.